This T cell receptor (beta chain) was obtained from a study of CD8+ T cells in alopecia areata. Trimming shortened V by 1 base and J by 4 bases, and 4 bases separated the two germline ends. This CDR3 has 12 residues. From germline, CDR1 is SGHKS and CDR2 YYEKEE (reference sequence). Individuals with alopecia areata gave both lesional scalp punch biopsies and peripheral blood for collection. The authors sorted CD4+ and CD8+ T cells from PBMCs. Extracted from the samples, RNA was reverse transcribed into cDNA to serve as the sequencing template. Clones were sequenced by immunoSEQ multiplex PCR, and TCRdb holds only the in-frame ones, with some missing. The repertoire consists of about 160,000 clones, with 75% to 90% occurring once and the leading ten covering roughly 15%.

The chain employs TRBV5-5 and TRBJ2-3; unclear D gene. The specimen was CD8+ T cells sorted from blood, collected at week 0. This TCR came from a human donor with alopecia areata. This chain's CDR3 is CASSLYSDTQYF. The CDR3 nucleotides are TGTGCCAGCAGCTTGTATTCAGATACGCAGTATTTT.